This T cell receptor beta chain came from a study of CD8+ T cells in alopecia areata (dated by TCRdb to 2016 to 2019). With regard to the full study: The treated patients took part in an open-label pilot trial in which moderate-to-severe alopecia areata was treated with oral tofacitinib at 5 to 10 mg twice daily. Tofacitinib was administered for 6 to 18 months, and 6 months of follow-up off drug were then conducted to assess delayed response and recurrence. Clonality in the scalp was compared among normal scalp (n=4), patchy alopecia areata scalp (n=8), and alopecia totalis/universalis scalp (n=8). To study T cell clonal expansion in alopecia areata, the researchers applied high-throughput TCRbeta sequencing to both the C3H/HeJ mouse model and human patients. Biopsies were taken from tofacitinib-treated patients at baseline and again at 4 and 24 weeks into treatment, and several of those patients also had a later scalp biopsy. TCRbeta CDR3 regions were amplified by immunoSEQ multiplex PCR using 35 Vbeta forward and 13 Jbeta reverse primers. RNA came from the PAXgene miRNA kit for fixed scalp, the miRNeasy kit for PBMCs, and the RNeasy kit for mouse skin. Scalp tissue and sorted CD4+ and CD8+ peripheral blood T cells from patchy and totalis/universalis alopecia areata patients and from healthy controls were covered by human TCRbeta sequencing.

On the study overall, not on this receptor specifically: Compared with normal scalp, lesional scalp, particularly in alopecia totalis/universalis, had higher clonality and more expanded CD8+ clones, which suggests antigenic drive. Scalp TCR repertoire analysis is complicated because resident alphabeta T cells in normal human skin are also sequenced, whereas mouse skin is dominated by gammadelta T cells. Shared TCR sequences between patients were less evident than in mice, which may be partly attributable to HLA diversity in the patient population.

The receptor library was made with the immunoSEQ multiplex PCR assay. RNA was extracted from all samples and reverse transcribed into cDNA, which served as template for TCR sequencing. First-strand cDNA was synthesized using SuperScript III with a 2:1 mix of oligo-dT and random hexamers. A synthetic immune receptor repertoire was used to measure amplification bias, and any remaining bias was corrected computationally. As for the authors' bioinformatics: After raw reads were preprocessed to remove errors, the CDR3 was defined following IMGT conventions as running from the conserved cysteine to phenylalanine. Clonality was calculated as 1 minus Shannon entropy normalized by log2 of the number of productive unique TCRs. Scalp TCRbeta sequences were cross-referenced with sorted blood CD4 and CD8 repertoires so that the CD4 or CD8 identity of scalp clones could be inferred. The table was pulled from immuneACCESS by TCRdb, which kept in-frame rearrangements only. Such tables lose some clones; where checked, under half of the loss comes from unresolved V genes, and the rest has no known cause. That table is the source of V, J and clone size, and D and trimming were worked out from the DNA. Counted in this sample were 160,000 or so clones; more than 45% of them appeared once. Jointly, the top ten make up roughly a fifth of the sample.

The meaning of the sample's time point label: baseline before oral tofacitinib. Lesional scalp punch biopsies and peripheral blood were obtained from alopecia areata patients. PBMCs were isolated by density centrifugation and stained for CD3, CD4 and CD8, after which CD4+ and CD8+ T cells were sorted on a FACSAria. The CDR3 measures 13 amino acids from cysteine to phenylalanine. Left in the record is the CDR3 DNA by itself, 39 bases read in frame from the first base. From the germline V gene, CDR1 is SNHLY and CDR2 is FYNNEI. About this clone: It has no known antigen specificity. Germline and junction disagree at one end, which may indicate a read error.

The sequence joins TRBV2 to TRBJ2-5; the D gene is possibly TRBD1, with 6 bases matching. The sample here was CD8+ T cells sorted from blood, taken at week 0. The receptor was derived from a human donor with alopecia areata. The encoded CDR3 is CASSDGRTVLLNF. The DNA sequence is given as TGTGCCAGCAGTGACGGGCGGACAGTCCTTCTGAACTTC.